These 14 T cell receptor beta chains originate from one sample sequenced in a study of shared clonotypes between healthy human individuals. Sequenced by immunoSEQ multiplex PCR; TCRdb stores in-frame clones only, minus some. The sample yields some 580,000 clones, roughly 98% seen once. Positive CCR7 selection of CD45RO-negative cells yielded the naive CD8 cells, and terminally differentiated effector memory CD45RA+ cells were excluded. The sequenced sample consisted of naive CD8+ T cells sorted from blood. Receptors originate from a man aged 25-40 years in good health.

The rearrangement joins TRBV7-8 to TRBJ1-2; D is perhaps TRBD1 (6 bases). V was shortened by 1 base and J by 5 bases, with 14 bases between the two germline ends. The CDR3 covers 15 residues. CDR1 is SGHVS and CDR2 is FQNEAQ in the germline V gene. This chain's CDR3 is CASSLGRTVTYGYTF. For the CDR3, the DNA is TGTGCCAGCAGCTTAGGTAGGACAGTTACATATGGCTACACCTTC.

This chain joins TRBV7-2 and TRBJ1-1; no reliable D call. The V end was cut by 3 bases, the J end by 7 bases, with 15 bases between. CDR3 size: 14 residues. Germline V gene sequence: CDR1 SGHTA, CDR2 FQGNSA. The CDR3 here is CASSFSDLNGEAFF. The CDR3 region has the DNA TGTGCCAGCAGCTTTTCTGATCTGAACGGTGAAGCTTTCTTT.

This rearrangement joins TRBV7-6 to TRBJ2-5, with 12 bases matching TRBD2. The germline V gene encodes CDR1 SGHVS and CDR2 FNYEAQ. The CDR3 sequence is 15 residues long. V lost 5 bases to trimming and J lost 5 bases; unmatched junction nucleotides: 6. The CDR3 DNA follows: TGTGCCAGCAGCCTGACTAGCGGGAGCCTGGAGACCCAGTACTTC. Encoded protein: CASSLTSGSLETQYF. The full variable domain, completed using reference TRBV7-6 and TRBJ2-5, is GAGVSQSPRYKVTKRGQDVALRCDPISGHVSLYWYRQALGQGPEFLTYFNYEAQQDKSGLPNDRFSAERPEGSISTLTIQRTEQRDSAMYRCASSLTSGSLETQYFGPGTRLLVL.

This rearrangement joins TRBV7-9 to TRBJ1-1; a possible D gene is TRBD1 (5 bases). V dropped 5 bases and J dropped 1 base, with 8 bases sitting between them. The CDR3 has 13 amino acids. Germline V lookup: CDR1 SEHNR, CDR2 FQNEAQ (reference sequence). This CDR3 reads CASSPGPNTEAFF. The DNA for the CDR3 is TGTGCCAGCAGCCCGGGGCCGAACACTGAAGCTTTCTTT.

The chain couples TRBV5-1 to TRBJ2-2; TRBD2 aligns across 7 bases. Germline trimming cut 3 bases from V and 0 bases from J; bases unmatched to any gene: 2. The CDR3 runs to 15 residues. Per germline, CDR1 SGHRS and CDR2 YFSETQ. Here the CDR3 DNA reads TGCGCCAGCAGCTGGGGGACTACGAACACCGGGGAGCTGTTTTTT. Translating it yields CASSWGTTNTGELFF.

The V gene is TRBV6-6, the J gene TRBJ2-1; 7 bases agree with TRBD2. The junction had 9 bases not matched to a gene; V was cut back by 6 bases and J by 1 base. Germline CDR1 and CDR2: MNHNY and SVGAGI (reference sequence). The CDR3 is made up of 16 amino acids. The CDR3 DNA follows: TGTGCCAGCAGGGATTCTCAGCGGGGTTCCTACAATGAGCAGTTCTTC. As protein: CASRDSQRGSYNEQFF.

The genes are TRBV7-2 and TRBJ2-3, with 10 bases that match TRBD2. CDR1 is SGHTA, CDR2 FQGNSA, per germline. Losses at the gene ends were 0 bases for V and 6 bases for J; bases not matched to a gene: 3. The CDR3 contains 15 residues. The CDR3 sequence is CASSLALAGVDTQYF. DNA of the CDR3: TGTGCCAGCAGCTTAGCTCTAGCGGGAGTCGATACGCAGTATTTT.

This sequence joins TRBV18 and TRBJ2-1; maybe TRBD2 (6 bases). Germline V CDR1 and CDR2: KGHSH, LQKENI. V was shortened by 3 bases and J by 5 bases, with 17 bases between the two germline ends. This CDR3 comprises 16 residues. The CDR3: CASSPGPPQRDNEQFF. Here the CDR3 DNA reads TGTGCCAGCTCACCCGGGCCCCCACAGCGGGACAATGAGCAGTTCTTC.

The chain carries TRBV7-9 and TRBJ2-1; D is uncertain. Germline values: CDR1 SEHNR, CDR2 FQNEAQ (reference sequence). Trimming pared 3 bases from V and 3 bases from J, leaving 9 bases between. The CDR3 has 14 residues. The CDR3, as DNA: TGTGCCAGCAGCTTTGACGGAAGCTACAATGAGCAGTTCTTC. Protein product: CASSFDGSYNEQFF.

This clone was counted once. V gene TRBV5-4 combines with J gene TRBJ2-3, with 16 bases identical to TRBD2. The CDR3 has 18 residues. J gave up 3 bases and V 4 bases, and 8 bases lay outside the gene matches. CDR1 is SGHNT and CDR2 is YYREEE in the germline V gene (reference sequence). The CDR3 loop is CASSPGTSGRARTDTQYF. The CDR3 region has the DNA TGTGCCAGCAGCCCCGGGACTAGCGGGAGGGCCAGAACAGATACGCAGTATTTT. Using reference TRBV5-4 and TRBJ2-3 for the parts outside the CDR3, the full variable domain is ETGVTQSPTHLIKTRGQQVTLRCSSQSGHNTVSWYQQALGQGPQFIFQYYREEENGRGNFPPRFSGLQFPNYSSELNVNALELDDSALYLCASSPGTSGRARTDTQYFGPGTRLTVL.

V and J are TRBV12-1 and TRBJ2-1; the table's D call of TRBD1 was not tested on the DNA. TRBV12-1 represents a pseudogene. The CDR3 covers 14 residues. The CDR3, as DNA: TGTGCCAGCAGCTTTACTGGCAGGTCGGATGAGCAGTTCTTC. Translation: CASSFTGRSDEQFF.

This chain uses TRBV19 with TRBJ2-1; 11 bases agree with TRBD2. The CDR3 is made up of 15 amino acids. Germline CDR1 LNHDA, CDR2 SQIVND (reference sequence). V gave up 5 bases and J gave up 7 bases; unmatched junction bases: 7. The CDR3 DNA reads TGTGCCAGTAGTCGTATTCCTAGCGGGAGGAATGAGCAGTTCTTC. Protein product: CASSRIPSGRNEQFF. Full variable domain (missing parts from reference TRBV19 and TRBJ2-1): DGGITQSPKYLFRKEGQNVTLSCEQNLNHDAMYWYRQDPGQGLRLIYYSQIVNDFQKGDIAEGYSVSREKKESFPLTVTSAQKNPTAFYLCASSRIPSGRNEQFFGPGTRLTVL.

This chain links TRBV7-8 with TRBJ2-5; a weak D match, TRBD1 (5 bases). V lost 4 bases and J lost 12, with 12 bases in between. This CDR3 comprises 11 residues. The germline V gene has CDR1 SGHVS and CDR2 FQNEAQ. CDR3 region: CASSSLGPEYF. The DNA of the CDR3 is TGTGCCAGCAGCTCCCTGGGGCCCGAGTACTTC.

This chain uses TRBV13 with TRBJ2-7, with D maybe TRBD1 (6 bases). Germline V lookup: CDR1 PRHDT, CDR2 FYEKMQ (reference sequence). With 0 bases removed from V and 2 bases from J, the gap between germline ends came to 14 bases. The CDR3 covers 16 residues. CDR3 sequence (DNA): TGTGCCAGCAGCTTAGGTCGGAGCAGGGGCACCTACGAGCAGTACTTC. Residues: CASSLGRSRGTYEQYF.